This TCR beta chain is from a study of T cell changes during pregnancy in multiple sclerosis. Some clones are missing from TCRdb's copy, which holds only in-frame ones; the method was immunoSEQ multiplex PCR. The table shows about 64,000 clones, with 96% occurring only once. The sequenced sample was CD8+ T cells from peripheral blood mononuclear cells, obtained after pregnancy. The receptor was isolated from a female donor with multiple sclerosis, enrolled in a pregnancy study.

DNA for the CDR3: TGTGCCAGCAGCGCGGGACAGGGATCCTACGAGCAGTACTTC. The encoded protein is CASSAGQGSYEQYF. The chain recombines TRBV7-9 with TRBJ2-7, with 9 bases identical to TRBD1. This CDR3 comprises 14 residues. Germline CDR1 is SEHNR and CDR2 is FQNEAQ (reference sequence). The V segment lost 5 bases and the J segment 1 base; nucleotides outside the gene matches: 3.